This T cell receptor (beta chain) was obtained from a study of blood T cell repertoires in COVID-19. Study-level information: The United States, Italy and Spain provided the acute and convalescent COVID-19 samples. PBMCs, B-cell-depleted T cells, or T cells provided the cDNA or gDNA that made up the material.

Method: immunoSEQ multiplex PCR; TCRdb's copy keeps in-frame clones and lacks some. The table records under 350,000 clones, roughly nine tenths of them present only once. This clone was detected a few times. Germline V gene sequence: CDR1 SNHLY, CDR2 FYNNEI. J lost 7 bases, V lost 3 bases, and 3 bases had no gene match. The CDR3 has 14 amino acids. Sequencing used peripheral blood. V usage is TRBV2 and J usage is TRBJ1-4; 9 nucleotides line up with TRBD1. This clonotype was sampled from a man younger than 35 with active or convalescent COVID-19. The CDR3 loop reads CASSDGTGTEKLFF. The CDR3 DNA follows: TGTGCCAGCAGTGACGGGACAGGGACTGAAAAACTGTTTTTT.